The entry below gives a single TCR beta chain sequence along with its context. This specimen comes from a study of control samples from healthy donors and cancer patients. TCRdb's copy holds only in-frame clones and misses some; the assay was immunoSEQ multiplex PCR. The profile shows about 58,000 clones, more than 70% of them singletons. V was shortened by 1 base and J by 7 bases, with 9 bases between the two germline ends. Per germline, CDR1 SGDLS and CDR2 YYNGEE. This CDR3 is 13 amino acids long. V is TRBV9 and J is TRBJ2-1; the D gene is possibly TRBD2 (5 bases). Material for sequencing was PBMCs. The sequence derives from a woman aged 55-69 years with lung cancer. Here the CDR3 reads CASSVRRGNEQFF. The CDR3 nucleotides read TGTGCCAGCAGCGTACGACGGGGTAATGAGCAGTTCTTC.